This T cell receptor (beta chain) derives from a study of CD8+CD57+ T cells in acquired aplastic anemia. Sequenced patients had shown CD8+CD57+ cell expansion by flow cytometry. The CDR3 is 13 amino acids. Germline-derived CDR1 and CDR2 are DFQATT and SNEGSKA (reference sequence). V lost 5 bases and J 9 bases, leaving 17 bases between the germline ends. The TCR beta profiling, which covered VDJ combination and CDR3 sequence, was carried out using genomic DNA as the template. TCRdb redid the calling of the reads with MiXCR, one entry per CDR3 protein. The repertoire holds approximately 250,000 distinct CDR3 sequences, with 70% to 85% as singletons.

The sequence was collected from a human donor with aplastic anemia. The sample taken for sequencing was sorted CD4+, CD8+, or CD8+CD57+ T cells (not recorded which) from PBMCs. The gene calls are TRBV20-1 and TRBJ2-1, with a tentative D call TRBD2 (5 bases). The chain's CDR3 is CSAPTSSGSEQFF. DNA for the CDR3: TGCAGTGCTCCTACATCCTCGGGGAGTGAGCAGTTCTTC.